Below, 8 T cell receptor beta chains from the same sample are listed, as sequenced in a study of T cell repertoires in cytomegalovirus infection. TCRdb ran MiXCR on the reads and lists one entry per CDR3 protein. The sample shows about 460,000 distinct CDR3 sequences, 11% of them seen only once. Sequencing was carried out using PBMCs. These receptors all stem from a human donor in good health (CMV status not recorded). Some clones in this sample may be carry-over from other donors' samples.

J is TRBJ1-5 and V is TRBV24-1, with 10 positions matching TRBD1. CDR3 length equals 17 residues. V shed 2 bases, J shed 1 base, and the junction held 4 bases outside the gene matches. Germline loops: CDR1 KGHDR, CDR2 SFDVKD. The CDR3, as DNA: TGTGCCACCAGTGATTCCGGACAGGGGGGGAGCAATCAGCCCCAGCATTTT. This encodes CATSDSGQGGSNQPQHF.

Only a few counts were recorded for this clonotype. The genes are TRBV29-1 and TRBJ1-6; 7 positions match TRBD1. Unmatched junction bases numbered 9, after V lost 6 bases and J lost 7 bases. This CDR3 is built from 14 residues. Germline V gene data show CDR1 as SQVTM and CDR2 as ANQGSEA. The CDR3 loop is CSVASGTANSPLHF. The DNA of the CDR3 is TGCAGCGTCGCCTCCGGGACAGCCAATTCACCCCTCCACTTT. The full variable domain, in which reference TRBV29-1 and TRBJ1-6 provide the parts outside the CDR3, is SAVISQKPSRDICQRGTSLTIQCQVDSQVTMMFWYRQQPGQSLTLIATANQGSEATYESGFVIDKFPISRPNLTFSTLTVSNMSPEDSSIYLCSVASGTANSPLHFGNGTRLTVT.

To note about this clonotype: Because the CDR3 is missing its conserved closing phenylalanine or tryptophan, this is likely a read error. The chain employs TRBV11-2 and TRBJ2-7; the D is unclear. Trimming stripped 1 base from V and 0 bases from J, with 7 bases between. Germline CDR1 reads SGHAT; CDR2 reads FQNNGV. The CDR3 spans 14 residues. CDR3 sequence: CASSLGTGSYEQYC. In DNA form, the CDR3 reads TGTGCCAGCAGCTTAGGCACTGGCTCCTACGAGCAGTACTGC.

This clonotype was detected many times. This chain links TRBV15 with TRBJ2-4; D remains unclear. CDR1 LNHNV and CDR2 YYDKDF come from the germline V gene (reference sequence). Trimming cost V 1 base and J 5 bases, with 15 bases left between them. The CDR3 consists of 16 residues. CDR3 loop: CATSRGVQQPQNIQYF. The CDR3 region has the DNA TGTGCCACCAGCAGAGGCGTCCAGCAGCCCCAAAACATTCAGTACTTC.

Worth noting for this clonotype: A read error is possible here, since a much larger clone lies one base away. The rearrangement links TRBV5-1 to TRBJ2-2; D might be TRBD2 (5 bases). The V gene's germline CDR1 is SGHRS and CDR2 YFSETQ. V gave up 7 bases and J gave up 6 bases, with 19 bases separating them. The CDR3 covers 15 residues. This chain's CDR3 is CASFFEAAGAGELFF. The CDR3 nucleotides are TGCGCCAGCTTCTTTGAAGCGGCTGGGGCCGGGGAGCTGTTTTTT.

This clonotype was counted at least ten times. The V call is TRBV7-9, the J call TRBJ1-1, with TRBD1 as a possible D gene (6 bases). Looked up from germline, CDR1 is SEHNR and CDR2 is FQNEAQ (reference sequence). V lost 0 bases and J 12 bases, leaving 17 bases between the germline ends. The CDR3 is 14 residues long. This CDR3 is CASSLAGRGPGSFF. The CDR3 DNA is TGTGCCAGCAGCTTAGCGGGTCGGGGGCCCGGTTCTTTCTTT.

This clonotype was seen ten or more times. The V call is TRBV7-8, the J call TRBJ1-5; weak D call: TRBD1 (6 bases). The CDR3 is 13 residues long. Germline CDR1 and CDR2: SGHVS and FQNEAQ. The V gene lost 4 bases and the J gene lost 5 bases, with 9 bases spanning the gap. The CDR3 region is CASSYRVDQPQHF. In nucleotides, the CDR3 is TGTGCCAGCAGCTACAGGGTGGATCAGCCCCAGCATTTT.

This clonotype was recorded a few times. The chain employs TRBV20-1 and TRBJ1-1; D is perhaps TRBD1 (6 bases). Trimming took 8 bases from V and 5 from J, leaving 12 bases between them. Germline assignment: CDR1 DFQATT and CDR2 SNEGSKA (reference sequence). This CDR3 comprises 11 residues. The CDR3 spells CSKRGRTEAFF. DNA of the CDR3: TGCAGTAAAAGGGGGAGGACTGAAGCTTTCTTT.